The clone carrying this T cell receptor beta chain came up many times. This sample was taken from a study of T cells after yellow fever vaccination. TCRdb independently ran MiXCR on the 5' RACE reads; one entry per CDR3 protein. The table has a few hundred thousand distinct CDR3 sequences, about 4% seen once. The germline V gene has CDR1 KGHSH and CDR2 LQKENI. CDR3 size: 13 residues. V lost 2 bases to trimming and J lost 6 bases, with 5 bases between them. The genes are TRBV18 and TRBJ1-6, with D uncertain. The source material was PBMCs, sampled 5 days after the yellow fever booster vaccination. This TCR was sampled from a man in his late teens or twenties who received the YFV17D yellow fever vaccine. The CDR3 DNA reads as TGTGCCAGCTCACCAGGCTTTAATTCACCCCTCCACTTT. Protein: CASSPGFNSPLHF.